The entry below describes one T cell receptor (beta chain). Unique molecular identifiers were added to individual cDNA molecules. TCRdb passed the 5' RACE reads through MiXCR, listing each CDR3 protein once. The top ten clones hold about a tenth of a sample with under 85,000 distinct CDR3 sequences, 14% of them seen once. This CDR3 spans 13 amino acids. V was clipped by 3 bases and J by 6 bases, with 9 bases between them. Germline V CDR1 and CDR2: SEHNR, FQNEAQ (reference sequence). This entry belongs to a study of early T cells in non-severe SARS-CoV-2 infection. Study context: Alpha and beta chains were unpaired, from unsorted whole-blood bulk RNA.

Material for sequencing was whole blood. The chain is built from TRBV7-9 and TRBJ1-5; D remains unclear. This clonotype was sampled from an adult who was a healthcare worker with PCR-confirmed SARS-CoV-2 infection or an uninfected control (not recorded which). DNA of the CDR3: TGTGCCAGCAGCTTTTCGGAGGCTCAGCCCCAGCATTTT. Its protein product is CASSFSEAQPQHF. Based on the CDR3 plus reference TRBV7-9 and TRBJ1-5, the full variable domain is DTGVSQNPRHKITKRGQNVTFRCDPISEHNRLYWYRQTLGQGPEFLTYFQNEAQLEKSRLLSDRFSAERPKGSFSTLEIQRTEQGDSAMYLCASSFSEAQPQHFGDGTRLSIL.